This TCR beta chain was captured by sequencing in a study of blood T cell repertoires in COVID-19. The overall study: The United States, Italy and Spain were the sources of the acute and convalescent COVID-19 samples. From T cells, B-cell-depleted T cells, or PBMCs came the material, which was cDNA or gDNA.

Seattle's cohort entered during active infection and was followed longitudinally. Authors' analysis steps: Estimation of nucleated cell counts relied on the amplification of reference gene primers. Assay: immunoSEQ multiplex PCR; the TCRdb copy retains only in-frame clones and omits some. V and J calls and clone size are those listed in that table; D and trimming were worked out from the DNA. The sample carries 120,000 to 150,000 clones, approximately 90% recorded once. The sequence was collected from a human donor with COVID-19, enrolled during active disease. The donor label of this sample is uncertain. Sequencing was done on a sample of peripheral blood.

CDR3 residues: CASSLGGAGATDTQYF. In DNA form, the CDR3 reads TGTGCCAGCAGCTTAGGAGGGGCTGGGGCCACAGATACGCAGTATTTT. The chain carries TRBV7-3 and TRBJ2-3, with a possible D match to TRBD2 (6 bases). The germline V gene encodes CDR1 SGHTA and CDR2 FQGTGA. This CDR3 contains 16 residues. The ends were cut back, 2 bases at V and 2 bases at J, with 14 bases in the middle.